This record looks at one T cell receptor (beta chain) sequence and its context. Its antigen is currently unknown. With 3 bases removed from V and 5 bases from J, the gap between germline ends came to 9 bases. The CDR3 consists of 13 residues. Graves' hyperthyroidism was deemed stable given no ophthalmopathy progression within 18 months. PBMCs were collected from an approximately 10 ml volume of fresh peripheral blood. Amplification of TCR beta CDR3 regions used RNA as the template. The study used the HTBI primer set for a first-round RT-PCR of the TCR CDR3. Each CDR3 protein is one row after TCRdb ran MiXCR on the multiplex PCR reads. Of hundreds of thousands of distinct CDR3 sequences listed, 15% to 20% were seen once; the top ten hold around 3.9%. This record comes from a study of T cells in Graves' hyperthyroidism and ophthalmopathy. Points from the study as a whole: Blood held most thyroid clonotypes expanded above 0.001 frequency. The model's output predicted ophthalmopathy at a median of about 5.9 months prior to onset.

V gene TRBV12-3 or TRBV12-4 combines with J gene TRBJ2-3; D unclear. The sequenced material came from blood. The receptor comes from a woman in her twenties or thirties with Graves' hyperthyroidism. CDR3 nucleotide sequence: TGTGCCAGCAGTTTGGCCAGCGTAGATACGCAGTATTTT. Its protein is CASSLASVDTQYF.